The sample holds many counts of the clone carrying this T cell receptor (beta chain). Amplified regions were TCR beta CDR3 sequences from RNA transcripts. TCR CDR3 regions were first amplified by RT-PCR with HTBI primers. MiXCR was run by TCRdb on the multiplex PCR reads, yielding one entry per CDR3 protein. Altogether a few hundred thousand distinct CDR3 sequences are present, under 15% being singletons, with the ten largest covering approximately 32%. The CDR3 length is 15 residues. Germline V lookup: CDR1 MNHNS, CDR2 SASEGT. V was trimmed by 1 base and J by 3 bases, leaving 10 bases between them. Graves' hyperthyroidism was deemed stable given no ophthalmopathy progression within 18 months. This sample is part of a study of T cells in Graves' hyperthyroidism and ophthalmopathy.

Sequenced sample: blood. This sequence originates from a woman aged 25-40 years with Graves' hyperthyroidism. The chain recombines TRBV6-1 with TRBJ1-5; D unclear. CDR3 sequence: CASSEGGGLNQPQHF. The CDR3, as DNA: TGTGCCAGCAGTGAAGGCGGAGGGCTCAATCAGCCCCAGCATTTT.